This T cell receptor (beta chain) derives from a study of blood T cell repertoires in COVID-19 (dated by TCRdb to the early 2020s). Describing the broader study: Collaborator samples came from the United States, Italy and Spain and covered acute and convalescent phases of COVID-19. The material from the prospective study consisted of cDNA or gDNA derived from T cells, B-cell-depleted T cells, or PBMCs. The dataset comprised deeply sampled blood TCRbeta repertoires from subjects exposed to, actively infected with, or recovered from COVID-19. The repertoires were released in a freely available public database meant as a resource for research on the immune response to SARS-CoV-2. The samples were drawn from the first 160 participants of the ongoing ImmuneRACE study and from more than 1,000 subjects provided by 6 global collaborators. The sample metadata nearly always contained a de-identified subject ID, COVID-19 status, age in years and sex. Where available, HLA class I and class II types were taken from metadata supplied by the sample provider and were not determined by assay-based typing. Study-level results and caveats: The amount of clinical and demographic metadata varied by source and participant and was provided uncurated.

Collaborating institutions collected whole blood in K2EDTA tubes following their own protocols. Collaborator samples were shipped for TCRbeta analysis as frozen whole blood, isolated PBMCs, or DNA extracted from either sample type. TCRbeta CDR3 regions were amplified from genomic DNA by means of the immunoSEQ Assay, a bias-controlled multiplex PCR. Under the source paper's analysis protocol: The number of nucleated cells in each sample was estimated by amplification of reference gene primers within the assay. To quantify the absolute abundance of each unique TCRbeta CDR3 rearrangement, sequence reads were collapsed and filtered. For each sample, productive Simpson clonality was calculated as the square root of Simpson's diversity index across productive rearrangements. TCRdb took over this immuneACCESS table, retaining in-frame rearrangements with V and J assigned. Such tables are incomplete; in checked studies, under half of the missing clones stem from an unresolved V gene, and the remainder is unexplained. V, J and clone size are taken as reported in that table, and D and trimming were inferred from the DNA itself. The table for this sample lists 30,000 to 50,000 clones; around 85% of them were counted only once. The ten largest clones represent about 4.2% of the sample.

Note on this clone: Its antigen target is currently unknown. Base qualities are not recorded, but no much larger clone differs from it by a single base.

From V the trimming removes 5 bases and from J it removes 2 bases, while the gene matches leave 12 bases of the junction unaccounted for. The CDR3 starts with the cysteine, ends with the phenylalanine, and has 17 residues. Left in the record is the CDR3 DNA by itself, 51 bases read in frame from the first base. The germline V gene (reference sequence) supplies CDR1 MNHEY and CDR2 SMNVEV. Source material: peripheral blood. The receptor chain draws on TRBV27 and TRBJ1-1; TRBD1 lines up with 9 middle nucleotides. The clonotype originates from a man between 60 and 75 years old with acute or convalescent COVID-19. CDR3 region: CASSPWTGAGDNTEAFF. The base sequence is TGTGCCAGCAGTCCTTGGACAGGGGCCGGGGATAACACTGAAGCTTTCTTT.